These T cell receptor beta chains were read from a single sample in a study of post-analysis software for immune sequencing data. Using its own MiXCR run on the PCR reads, TCRdb lists one record per CDR3 protein. The data show under 650,000 distinct CDR3 sequences, 44% seen once. Sequenced material: blood. The receptors come from a girl between 5 and 17 years old with multiple sclerosis. Each CDR3 is given with its conserved first and last residue. D genes are given only for firm matches. Rows may omit the clone size; those that give it use once, few, many or a size class.

d_gene: TRBD1
v_gene: TRBV5-1
abundance: .
j_gene: TRBJ2-7
CDR3aa: CASTSGTVYGEQYF
CDR3nt: TGCGCCAGCACGTCCGGGACAGTTTATGGCGAGCAGTACTTC

d_gene: TRBD2
v_gene: TRBV7-2
abundance: .
j_gene: TRBJ2-4
CDR3aa: CASSLVWGGNIQYF
CDR3nt: TGTGCCAGCAGCTTAGTTTGGGGGGGGAACATTCAGTACTTC

d_gene: TRBD1
v_gene: TRBV5-1
abundance: .
j_gene: TRBJ1-2
CDR3aa: CASSSGTVVALYGYTF
CDR3nt: TGCGCCAGCAGCTCCGGGACAGTTGTCGCCCTATATGGCTACACCTTC

d_gene: .
v_gene: TRBV20-1
abundance: .
j_gene: TRBJ2-5
CDR3aa: CSAREDFRWETQYF
CDR3nt: TGCAGTGCTAGAGAGGACTTCAGGTGGGAGACCCAGTACTTC

d_gene: TRBD2
v_gene: TRBV29-1
abundance: few
j_gene: TRBJ2-3
CDR3aa: CSVGLAQDTQYF
CDR3nt: TGCAGCGTCGGACTAGCACAAGATACGCAGTATTTT

d_gene: .
v_gene: TRBV3-1
abundance: few
j_gene: TRBJ2-5
CDR3aa: CASSQSAPRETQYF
CDR3nt: TGTGCCAGCAGCCAATCAGCCCCCCGAGAGACCCAGTACTTC

d_gene: TRBD2
v_gene: TRBV6-5
abundance: .
j_gene: TRBJ2-1
CDR3aa: CASSYRGGLSSYNEQFF
CDR3nt: TGTGCCAGCAGTTACCGCGGGGGGCTGAGCTCCTACAATGAGCAGTTCTTC

d_gene: TRBD2
v_gene: TRBV3-1
abundance: .
j_gene: TRBJ2-3
CDR3aa: CASSQESGRNTQYF
CDR3nt: TGCGCCAGCAGCCAAGAGAGCGGGAGAAATACGCAGTATTTT

d_gene: TRBD1
v_gene: TRBV7-6
abundance: .
j_gene: TRBJ2-5
CDR3aa: CASSLGTGDEYF
CDR3nt: TGTGCCAGCAGCTTAGGGACAGGTGATGAGTACTTC

d_gene: .
v_gene: TRBV29-1
abundance: .
j_gene: TRBJ2-7
CDR3aa: CSVEVESYEQYF
CDR3nt: TGCAGCGTTGAAGTGGAATCCTACGAGCAGTACTTC

d_gene: .
v_gene: TRBV7-9
abundance: .
j_gene: TRBJ1-1
CDR3aa: CASSPEGGTEAFF
CDR3nt: TGTGCCAGCAGCCCCGAGGGGGGCACTGAAGCTTTCTTT

d_gene: .
v_gene: TRBV12-3/TRBV12-4
abundance: .
j_gene: TRBJ2-3
CDR3aa: CASSSTAYTDTQYF
CDR3nt: TGTGCCAGCAGCTCCACAGCCTACACAGATACGCAGTATTTT

d_gene: .
v_gene: TRBV7-9
abundance: .
j_gene: TRBJ1-4
CDR3aa: CASSLSGSDEKLFF
CDR3nt: TGTGCCAGCAGCTTATCAGGGAGTGATGAAAAACTGTTTTTT

d_gene: TRBD2
v_gene: TRBV4-2
abundance: .
j_gene: TRBJ2-7
CDR3aa: CASSTLAGYFYEQYF
CDR3nt: TGTGCCAGCAGCACGTTAGCGGGGTACTTCTACGAGCAGTACTTC

d_gene: TRBD2
v_gene: TRBV9
abundance: .
j_gene: TRBJ2-7
CDR3aa: CASSPRTGLADYEQYF
CDR3nt: TGTGCCAGCAGCCCACGTACGGGACTAGCGGATTACGAGCAGTACTTC

d_gene: .
v_gene: TRBV5-1
abundance: .
j_gene: TRBJ1-2
CDR3aa: CASSLYPALGAYGYTF
CDR3nt: TGCGCCAGCAGCCTGTATCCGGCACTTGGGGCCTATGGCTACACCTTC

d_gene: .
v_gene: TRBV7-2
abundance: .
j_gene: TRBJ1-4
CDR3aa: CASSLGGDLLGKLFF
CDR3nt: TGTGCCAGCAGCTTAGGGGGGGACCTTCTCGGAAAACTGTTTTTT

d_gene: .
v_gene: TRBV4-1
abundance: .
j_gene: TRBJ2-7
CDR3aa: CASSQGVGSSYEQYF
CDR3nt: TGCGCCAGCAGCCAAGGGGTGGGGAGCTCCTACGAGCAGTACTTC

d_gene: .
v_gene: TRBV27
abundance: .
j_gene: TRBJ2-7
CDR3aa: CASSSHYGGPYEQYF
CDR3nt: TGTGCCAGCAGTTCACACTATGGGGGGCCCTACGAGCAGTACTTC

d_gene: TRBD2
v_gene: TRBV9
abundance: .
j_gene: TRBJ2-5
CDR3aa: CASSAGLAGEEETQYF
CDR3nt: TGTGCCAGCAGCGCGGGACTAGCGGGAGAGGAGGAGACCCAGTACTTC

d_gene: TRBD2
v_gene: TRBV9
abundance: once
j_gene: TRBJ2-5
CDR3aa: CASSVPGRETQYF
CDR3nt: TGTGCCAGCAGCGTACCCGGGAGGGAGACCCAGTACTTC

d_gene: TRBD2
v_gene: TRBV7-9
abundance: .
j_gene: TRBJ2-1
CDR3aa: CASSTGLAGAREQFF
CDR3nt: TGTGCCAGCAGCACGGGACTAGCGGGAGCTCGGGAGCAGTTCTTC

d_gene: TRBD1
v_gene: TRBV11-2
abundance: .
j_gene: TRBJ2-7
CDR3aa: CASSSETGARSYEQYF
CDR3nt: TGTGCCAGCAGCTCGGAAACAGGGGCCAGGTCCTACGAGCAGTACTTC

d_gene: .
v_gene: TRBV12-3/TRBV12-4
abundance: .
j_gene: TRBJ1-2
CDR3aa: CASSLESVGYTF
CDR3nt: TGTGCCAGCAGTTTAGAGTCAGTGGGCTACACCTTC

d_gene: TRBD1
v_gene: TRBV7-3
abundance: .
j_gene: TRBJ1-2
CDR3aa: CASSLETGQGYTF
CDR3nt: TGTGCCAGCAGCTTAGAGACAGGGCAGGGCTACACCTTC

d_gene: .
v_gene: TRBV6-5
abundance: few
j_gene: TRBJ2-7
CDR3aa: CASSPPGGVWHEQYF
CDR3nt: TGTGCCAGCAGCCCCCCTGGAGGGGTGTGGCACGAGCAGTACTTC

d_gene: .
v_gene: TRBV20-1
abundance: few
j_gene: TRBJ2-1
CDR3aa: CSATRLERYNEQFF
CDR3nt: TGCAGTGCTACCCGACTAGAGAGGTACAATGAGCAGTTCTTC

d_gene: .
v_gene: TRBV5-1
abundance: .
j_gene: TRBJ2-7
CDR3aa: CASNLDGTYEQYF
CDR3nt: TGCGCCAGCAACTTGGACGGGACCTACGAGCAGTACTTC

d_gene: .
v_gene: TRBV5-1
abundance: few
j_gene: TRBJ2-3
CDR3aa: CASSLTVRTDTQYF
CDR3nt: TGCGCCAGCAGCTTGACAGTCCGCACAGATACGCAGTATTTT